This T cell receptor beta chain was retrieved from a study of blood T cells in healthy people across ages (dated by TCRdb to between 2015 and 2016). Background on the whole study: In model experiments, roughly one uniquely barcoded TCR beta cDNA molecule per two T cells was captured by template switching. Two additional independent replicas of 1 million unique cDNA reads from the same blood draw were analyzed for two donors (one aged 18 to 29 and one aged 80 or older). The study measured age-related changes in TCR beta repertoire diversity using deep sequencing normalized with unique cDNA molecular identifiers. Four age groups were formed from the donors: young (average roughly 16 years), middle-aged (approximately 42), aged (around 62) and long-lived (roughly 81). Study-level results and caveats: As age increased, observed TCR beta diversity per million T cells dropped in a roughly linear way, and a significant reduction was already evident by age 40. Donor CMV infection status was unknown, potentially confounding age-related changes in expanded clonotypes. Observed TCR beta diversity correlated strongly with the percentage of naive T cells measured by flow cytometry. Bulk unsorted PBMC profiling prevented conclusive comparison of naive and antigen-experienced compartments. Total diversity estimates from one million sequenced T cells were considered lower bounds and underestimates. Compared with the aged group, more naive CD4+ T cells, fewer expanded clones and increased TCR diversity were shown by the long-lived group, suggesting age selection.

Libraries were constructed by 5' RACE. Sequencing instrument: Illumina HiSeq 2500. A second about 7 to 11 cycle PCR used a sample-barcoded 5' primer and a J-beta primer mix. Each TCR beta cDNA molecule received a unique molecular identifier from a template-switch 5' adaptor carrying 12 random nucleotides. Each sample yielded at least 3 million CDR3-containing paired-end reads. The Mint cDNA synthesis kit, primed by a TRBC-specific oligonucleotide, was used to synthesize first-strand cDNA from all RNA. After uracil-DNA glycosylase treatment, a first 18-cycle PCR used universal primers M1SS and BC2_uni_R on all cDNA. The authors' pipeline ran thus. Normalization of each sample was performed by random selection of 1 million high-quality reads, each carrying a distinct molecular identifier. Instead of being binned into consensus sequences, reads that shared molecular identifiers were thrown out. MiTCR, set to a Q25 quality threshold and the strictest error-elimination algorithm, was used for CDR3 identification, clonotype clustering and error correction. Lower-bound total TCR beta diversity was estimated with a nonparametric unseen species model using Euler transformation. TCRdb cleaned the public reads at Q25 with fastp, built clones with MiXCR and kept in-frame beta chains. Each CDR3 protein gets just one entry, which takes the most common genes and DNA from the rows behind it. Here the V and J calls rest on TCRdb's processing, not on the authors' analysis. The sample data list some 890,000 distinct CDR3 sequences, and 29% of these were observed just once. Approximately 10% of the sample lies in the top ten.

Systemically healthy Caucasian individuals from Russia, 39 in total and aged roughly 6 to 100 years, were included as donors. Each donor gave ten milliliters of peripheral blood, collected into EDTA-treated Vacutainer tubes. PBMCs were isolated by Ficoll-Paque density-gradient centrifugation, with at least 6 million obtained per sample. Trizol reagent was used to extract total RNA from PBMCs, with at least 6 micrograms per sample. The percentages of naive CD45RAhigh/CD27high T cells were determined by flow cytometry on a PBMC aliquot from every donor. On this clonotype: Its antigen is currently not known. It has no much larger one-base neighbor in the sample; base qualities were not kept.

Reading from cysteine to phenylalanine, the CDR3 counts 12 amino acids. Only the CDR3 portion is preserved as DNA: 36 bases, with reading frame beginning at the first base. Between the V and J ends, shortened by 1 base and 6 bases respectively, the junction contains 4 bases. The same specimen was also included in a second study, on T cells of mothers and their children. Taken from the second paper: Nine systemically healthy Caucasian individuals served as donors, namely three mothers together with their six children. cDNA synthesis consumed the entire amount of extracted RNA, loaded at 1.5 ug RNA in each 15 ul reaction. Sample barcodes and 2-4 random nucleotides were added via the M1S primer in the second PCR. Each mother yielded over 9 million TCR beta CDR3 reads and each child a few million reads. TCR recombination output is similarly shaped by thymic selection in related and unrelated pairs, with a minor effect exerted by inherited differences. Normalized repertoire overlap in related mother-child pairs was always slightly higher than in unrelated mother-child pairs, but the difference was never significant. No persistent microchimeric T cell clones were found, with a detection sensitivity of approximately 110 clones per million clonotypes. To look for features that set related mother-child pairs apart from unrelated individuals, the researchers ran deep NGS to compare the TCR beta repertoires of mothers and children. The mean age was 40 +/- 4 years for the mothers and about 10 +/- 4 years for the children. After adapters were ligated using NEBNext reagents, the libraries underwent 100+100 nt paired-end sequencing on an Illumina HiSeq 2000. To avoid cross-contamination, the mother libraries and the child libraries were prepared a month apart and sequenced in separate runs. For each donor, between roughly 450,000 and 2,100,000 distinct TCR beta clonotypes were identified. Naive TCR beta clonotypes were estimated from low-frequency clonotypes matched to each donor's FACS-determined naive share, without sorting.

The source of this sequence is a woman between 40 and 55 years old in good health. The chain links TRBV12-3 or TRBV12-4 with TRBJ1-5, with the D gene uncertain. The material sequenced was blood. The CDR3 here reads CASSLVPQPQHF. The sequence in DNA is TGTGCCAGCAGTTTAGTGCCTCAGCCCCAGCATTTT.